The 24 T cell receptor beta chains given below trace back to one sample, sequenced in a study of T cells after posttransplantation cyclophosphamide. The repertoire was sequenced with immunoSEQ multiplex PCR; TCRdb's copy has only in-frame clones and lacks some. The table includes 50,000 to 60,000 clones, roughly 94% detected once. Sequencing was carried out using PBMCs. The receptors originated from a woman in her twenties or thirties in good health and a related stem cell transplant donor.

This chain links TRBV2 with TRBJ1-2, with D maybe TRBD1 (5 bases). The CDR3 spans 15 residues. Germline CDR1 reads SNHLY; CDR2 reads FYNNEI. The V end lost 0 bases, the J end lost 4 bases, and 12 bases lay between the germline ends. CDR3 coding DNA: TGTGCCAGCAGTGAAGCGCTTCGGGGGGGCTATGGCTACACCTTC. Protein product: CASSEALRGGYGYTF.

CDR3 coding DNA: TGTGCCAGCAGCGAAAGACAGAACACTGAAGCTTTCTTT. Translation gives CASSERQNTEAFF. This chain uses TRBV7-9 with TRBJ1-1, with no clear D. Trimming took 5 bases from V and 1 from J, leaving 8 bases between them. Germline CDR1 and CDR2: SEHNR and FQNEAQ (reference sequence). This CDR3 is built from 13 residues.

This chain connects TRBV29-1 to TRBJ2-1, with 12 bases matching TRBD2. This CDR3 region has 15 residues. Trimming took 6 bases from V and 5 from J; bases not matched to a gene: 8. Looked up from germline, CDR1 is SQVTM and CDR2 is ANQGSEA. CDR3 DNA: TGCAGCGTCGGGGTACGACTAGCGGGGGACAATGAGCAGTTCTTC. It specifies CSVGVRLAGDNEQFF.

The V and J genes are TRBV5-1 and TRBJ2-5; 7 bases are a match to TRBD2. The trim removed 3 bases at V and 3 bases at J, leaving 5 bases unmatched. Germline assignment: CDR1 SGHRS and CDR2 YFSETQ. The CDR3 length is 14 residues. CDR3: CASSWTRSEETQYF. CDR3 nucleotide sequence: TGCGCCAGCAGCTGGACTAGGTCAGAAGAGACCCAGTACTTC. Complete variable domain (other parts from reference TRBV5-1 and TRBJ2-5): KAGVTQTPRYLIKTRGQQVTLSCSPISGHRSVSWYQQTPGQGLQFLFEYFSETQRNKGNFPGRFSGRQFSNSRSEMNVSTLELGDSALYLCASSWTRSEETQYFGPGTRLLVL.

Only one count was recorded for this clone. This rearrangement joins TRBV5-1 to TRBJ1-2; no reliable D call. Trimming left V 5 bases short and J 3 bases short, with 14 bases between. Germline CDR1 is SGHRS and CDR2 is YFSETQ. The CDR3 extends over 14 amino acids. CDR3: CASRYSSLDYGYTF. The CDR3 DNA sequence: TGCGCCAGCAGGTACTCGAGTTTGGACTATGGCTACACCTTC.

The J gene is TRBJ2-7, the V gene TRBV27, with TRBD1 identical over 7 bases. Unmatched junction bases numbered 4, after V lost 6 bases and J lost 5 bases. The CDR3 spans 12 residues. Germline loops: CDR1 MNHEY, CDR2 SMNVEV (reference sequence). CDR3 nucleotide sequence: TGTGCCAGCAGGGACAGGAGGCACGAGCAGTACTTC. It yields the protein CASRDRRHEQYF.

This chain joins TRBV27 and TRBJ2-2; 8 positions match TRBD1. The trim removed 6 bases at V and 6 bases at J, leaving 3 bases unmatched. This CDR3 contains 13 residues. Germline assignment: CDR1 MNHEY and CDR2 SMNVEV (reference sequence). The CDR3 region has the DNA TGTGCCAGCAGAACAGGGGGGTCCGGGGAGCTGTTTTTT. It codes for CASRTGGSGELFF.

The rearrangement uses TRBV6-1 and TRBJ1-6, with D maybe TRBD1 (5 bases). This CDR3 spans 11 amino acids. Germline V lookup: CDR1 MNHNS, CDR2 SASEGT. V was shortened by 5 bases and J by 14 bases, with 10 bases between the two germline ends. The DNA of the CDR3 is TGTGCCAGCAGTCTTGGGGGGTCCCTCCACTTT. It yields the protein CASSLGGSLHF.

The chain couples TRBV6-5 to TRBJ1-5; 7 bases are shared with TRBD1. Germline CDR1 is MNHEY and CDR2 is SVGAGI. The CDR3 spans 16 residues. Losses at the gene ends were 0 bases for V and 2 bases for J; bases not matched to a gene: 4. The DNA for the CDR3 is TGTGCCAGCAGTTACTCCCGACAGGGTGGCAATCAGCCCCAGCATTTT. Protein sequence: CASSYSRQGGNQPQHF.

The chain has TRBV6-6 and TRBJ2-7, with D tentatively TRBD2 (6 bases). The CDR3 contains 13 residues. The germline V and J ends were trimmed by 2 bases and 3 bases, with 8 bases remaining between them. CDR1 and CDR2 (germline): MNHNY, SVGAGI (reference sequence). CDR3 region: CASSYRGGYEQYF. The CDR3 nucleotides read TGTGCCAGCAGTTACAGGGGAGGCTACGAGCAGTACTTC.

This clone showed up just once. V usage is TRBV6-1 and J usage is TRBJ1-5; 8 nucleotides match TRBD1. J was trimmed by 6 bases and V by 10 bases; bases with no gene match: 8. Germline V gene lookup returns CDR1 MNHNS and CDR2 SASEGT. The CDR3 loop spans 13 amino acids. DNA for the CDR3: TGTGCCATAAAAGACAGGGGACCTCAGCCCCAGCATTTT. Translation: CAIKDRGPQPQHF.

The chain carries TRBV12-2 and TRBJ1-5. TRBV12-2 corresponds to a pseudogene. This CDR3 contains 18 residues. In nucleotides, the CDR3 is TGTGCAAGTCGCTTAGTTATGTGGGGGGGGAATGGGCGTCAGCCCCAGCATTTT. As protein: CASRLVMWGGNGRQPQHF.

This chain connects TRBV6-5 to TRBJ1-2, with D tentatively TRBD1 (5 bases). Deletions cut 6 bases from V and 3 bases from J, with 17 bases between. CDR3 length: 15 residues. Germline V gives CDR1 MNHEY, CDR2 SVGAGI. CDR3 protein: CASSGSWGVDYGYTF. CDR3 nucleotides: TGTGCCAGCAGCGGATCATGGGGGGTTGACTATGGCTACACCTTC.

The chain has TRBV6-5 and TRBJ2-1; TRBD2 aligns across 13 bases. Looked up from germline, CDR1 is MNHEY and CDR2 is SVGAGI. J gave up 9 bases and V 8 bases, and 4 bases lay outside the gene matches. The CDR3 is 13 amino acids. DNA of the CDR3: TGTGCCAGCTCACTAGCGGGGGGGTTTGAGCAGTTCTTC. Encoded protein: CASSLAGGFEQFF.

V usage is TRBV10-3 and J usage is TRBJ1-4; tentatively, D is TRBD1 (5 bases). Germline lookup yields CDR1 ENHRY and CDR2 SYGVKD. Trimming stripped 0 bases from V and 8 bases from J, with 16 bases between. The CDR3 sequence is 16 residues long. The CDR3 loop reads CAISESGAGAGEKLFF. The CDR3 coding sequence is TGTGCCATCAGTGAGTCTGGGGCAGGCGCGGGAGAAAAACTGTTTTTT.

The chain employs TRBV7-3 and TRBJ2-7; D may be TRBD2 (6 bases). CDR1 is SGHTA and CDR2 is FQGTGA in the germline V gene. Between the trimmed V and J ends, which lost 3 bases and 5 bases, there was a span of 11 bases. The CDR3 length is 13 residues. This CDR3 is CASSLTRFDEQYF. The DNA for the CDR3 is TGTGCCAGCAGCTTGACTAGGTTCGACGAGCAGTACTTC.

The chain uses TRBV6-5 and TRBJ2-5, with D possibly being TRBD2 (5 bases). The V gene's germline CDR1 is MNHEY and CDR2 SVGAGI. The length of the CDR3 is 13 residues. V dropped 6 bases and J dropped 5 bases, with 13 bases sitting between them. The CDR3, as DNA: TGTGCCAGCAGGCTAACTAGTCAGGAGACCCAGTACTTC. Translation gives CASRLTSQETQYF.

J is TRBJ2-3 and V is TRBV2; 13 bases fit TRBD2. The CDR3 length is 13 residues. V shed 10 bases, J shed 4 bases, and the junction held 2 bases outside the gene matches. Germline V gene lookup returns CDR1 SNHLY and CDR2 FYNNEI. This CDR3 reads CATTSGGADTQYF. In DNA, the CDR3 is TGTGCCACCACTAGCGGGGGGGCAGATACGCAGTATTTT.

The chain joins TRBV30 to TRBJ2-7; the D gene is possibly TRBD1 (5 bases). This CDR3 spans 15 amino acids. The germline CDR1 and CDR2 sequences are GTSNPN and SVGIG (reference sequence). With 3 bases removed from V and 2 bases from J, the gap between germline ends came to 17 bases. The CDR3 loop is CAWSSAVGRAYEQYF. The CDR3 DNA reads as TGTGCCTGGAGCTCGGCCGTTGGCAGGGCCTACGAGCAGTACTTC.

The chain employs TRBV29-1 and TRBJ1-1, with D perhaps matching TRBD1 (6 bases). CDR3 length equals 13 residues. Germline loops: CDR1 SQVTM, CDR2 ANQGSEA. Trimming took off 7 bases at V and 6 bases at J, with 18 bases between the two ends. This chain's CDR3 is CSAEDRSSAEAFF. CDR3 DNA: TGCAGCGCGGAGGACAGATCGTCTGCTGAAGCTTTCTTT.

The V and J genes are TRBV27 and TRBJ1-2, with 7 bases aligning to TRBD1. CDR3 size: 12 residues. The germline CDR1 and CDR2 sequences are MNHEY and SMNVEV (reference sequence). With 6 bases clipped from V and 7 bases from J, the junction kept 5 bases outside the gene matches. This CDR3 is CASREGARGYTF. The CDR3 DNA reads TGTGCCAGCAGGGAGGGGGCGCGTGGCTACACCTTC.

The chain combines TRBV2 with TRBJ2-1, with a weak D call TRBD1 (6 bases). Germline V gene lookup returns CDR1 SNHLY and CDR2 FYNNEI. This CDR3 spans 15 amino acids. V was clipped by 3 bases and J by 9 bases, with 18 bases between them. The CDR3 sequence: CASSEVVGAYVEQFF. The CDR3 DNA follows: TGTGCCAGCAGTGAGGTGGTGGGGGCGTATGTTGAGCAGTTCTTC.

The gene calls are TRBV4-3 and TRBJ1-2; D ambiguous. This CDR3 spans 15 amino acids. Trimming left V 0 bases short and J 2 bases short, with 10 bases between. Germline V CDR1 and CDR2: LGHNA, YSLEER. CDR3 DNA sequence: TGCGCCAGCAGCCAAGATCACGACGGGAACTATGGCTACACCTTC. It codes for CASSQDHDGNYGYTF.

The chain has TRBV5-5 and TRBJ1-6; no definite D call. Trimming left V 4 bases short and J 10 bases short, with 12 bases between. Looked up from germline, CDR1 is SGHKS and CDR2 is YYEKEE (reference sequence). The length of the CDR3 is 13 residues. CDR3 sequence: CASSRWEGSPLHF. DNA of the CDR3: TGTGCCAGCAGCCGCTGGGAGGGATCACCCCTCCACTTT.